The 32 T cell receptor beta chains listed next were all sequenced from one sample in a study of T cells after yellow fever vaccination (dated by TCRdb to about 2019). What this sample's treatment or condition label stands for: live attenuated yellow fever vaccine strain. Library preparation was by 5' RACE. The sequencer was an Illumina HiSeq 2500. Clones were called with MiXCR by TCRdb after fastp trimmed the public reads at Q25, and only in-frame beta chains were retained. Rows merge per CDR3 protein into single entries with the most common DNA and genes. In this sample the table shows about 240,000 distinct CDR3 sequences, about 7.1% of which occur a single time. The ten largest clonotypes hold roughly 0.9% of the sample. Sequenced material: CD4+ T cells sorted from PBMCs, taken 15 days after the yellow fever booster vaccination. The origin of the receptors is a man in his thirties or forties who received the YFV17D yellow fever vaccine.

This clonotype occurred a few times. The chain has TRBV24-1 and TRBJ2-1; D is possibly TRBD1 (7 bases). Trimming left V 2 bases short and J 6 bases short, with 16 bases between. Germline V gene lookup returns CDR1 KGHDR and CDR2 SFDVKD. The CDR3 is 16 residues long. CDR3: CATSDYGQGGRNEQFF. The CDR3 coding sequence is TGTGCCACCAGTGATTACGGGCAGGGGGGCCGCAATGAGCAGTTCTTC.

There are a few counts of this clonotype. The CDR3 DNA follows: TGTGCCAGCAGCTTACGTAGAGACTTCTCCTACGAGCAGTACTTC. Amino acids: CASSLRRDFSYEQYF. J is TRBJ2-7 and V is TRBV7-9; D not resolved. The CDR3 is 15 residues long. V was trimmed by 2 bases and J by 0 bases, leaving 11 bases between them. CDR1 and CDR2 (germline): SEHNR, FQNEAQ (reference sequence).

CDR3 nucleotides: TGCGCCAGCAGTGAGTCCCCGTTAAGGTCCCGGGACTACTACGAGCAGTACTTC. It codes for CASSESPLRSRDYYEQYF. The genes are TRBV10-2 and TRBJ2-7; 7 bases match TRBD2. This CDR3 region has 18 residues. After removal of 0 bases from V and 3 bases from J, the junction contained 14 bases not matched to a gene. Germline assignment: CDR1 WSHSY and CDR2 SAAADI.

The genes are TRBV6-5 and TRBJ1-2; 7 bases are a match to TRBD1. V dropped 8 bases and J dropped 8; count of bases not matched to a gene: 14. CDR3 length: 14 amino acids. Germline CDR1 reads MNHEY; CDR2 reads SVGAGI. For the CDR3, the DNA is TGTGCCAGCGGTTTCCATGACAGGGCTGAGGGCTACACCTTC. This translates into CASGFHDRAEGYTF.

This clonotype was found many times. The V gene is TRBV7-6, the J gene TRBJ1-3; D unclear. The CDR3 runs to 17 residues. V was pared by 5 bases and J by 5 bases, with 22 bases between. Germline V CDR1 and CDR2: SGHVS, FNYEAQ. This CDR3 reads CASSPGPVRAHRNTIYF. The CDR3 coding sequence is TGTGCCAGCAGCCCTGGGCCGGTTAGGGCGCATCGAAACACCATATATTTT.

Only a few counts were recorded for this clonotype. This chain links TRBV20-1 with TRBJ1-6; D is possibly TRBD1 (5 bases). Germline CDR1 and CDR2: DFQATT and SNEGSKA (reference sequence). Trimming removed 6 bases from V and 7 bases from J, with 13 bases in between. CDR3 size: 13 residues. The CDR3 region is CSAEWGGNSPLHF. The CDR3 DNA reads as TGCAGTGCAGAATGGGGGGGGAATTCACCCCTCCACTTT.

The chain is built from TRBV20-1 and TRBJ1-1; no clear D. With 0 bases removed from V and 1 base from J, the gap between germline ends came to 9 bases. There are 14 residues in the CDR3. Germline loops: CDR1 DFQATT, CDR2 SNEGSKA (reference sequence). The CDR3 DNA reads TGCAGTGCTAGAGAAGGGAATCAGAACACTGAAGCTTTCTTT. Translated: CSAREGNQNTEAFF.

At least ten counts were recorded for this clonotype. The chain has TRBV20-1 and TRBJ2-3; D gene unclear. Trimming pared 6 bases from V and 3 bases from J, leaving 7 bases between. The CDR3 sequence is 11 residues long. Per germline, CDR1 DFQATT and CDR2 SNEGSKA (reference sequence). The CDR3 sequence is CSAQGTDTQYF. CDR3 nucleotides: TGCAGTGCCCAAGGGACAGATACGCAGTATTTT.

This clonotype has only a few counts. The CDR3 sequence: CSATRTSGILSNEQFF. DNA of the CDR3: TGCAGTGCTACCCGGACTAGCGGGATACTTAGCAATGAGCAGTTCTTC. V is TRBV20-1 and J is TRBJ2-1; 12 bases fit TRBD2. The trim removed 4 bases at V and 6 bases at J, leaving 10 bases unmatched. The CDR3 has 16 residues. CDR1 and CDR2 (germline): DFQATT, SNEGSKA (reference sequence).

This clonotype was seen more than once but under ten times. This chain joins TRBV20-1 and TRBJ1-4; perhaps TRBD1 as D (5 bases). In germline, CDR1 is DFQATT, CDR2 SNEGSKA (reference sequence). The CDR3 is made up of 14 amino acids. The V gene lost 5 bases and the J gene lost 11 bases, with 21 bases spanning the gap. The CDR3 region is CSAGKQEAGGKLFF. The CDR3 coding sequence is TGCAGTGCTGGCAAACAGGAAGCGGGGGGGAAACTGTTTTTT.

There are many counts of this clonotype. One end of the junction does not line up with germline, which may come from a read error. V gene TRBV6-4 combines with J gene TRBJ1-6; D remains unclear. Germline V gene data show CDR1 as MRHNA and CDR2 as SNTAGT. This CDR3 comprises 14 residues. In DNA, the CDR3 is TGTGCCAGCAGTGAGTACGCTGATTCTTCAGCCCTCCACTTT. This gives the protein CASSEYADSSALHF.

Many counts were recorded for this clonotype. This chain uses TRBV15 with TRBJ2-1; the D gene is possibly TRBD2 (5 bases). Between the trimmed V and J ends, which lost 2 bases and 0 bases, there was a span of 8 bases. The CDR3 sequence is 15 residues long. From germline, CDR1 is LNHNV and CDR2 YYDKDF (reference sequence). CDR3 coding DNA: TGTGCCACCAGCAGAACGGGGAGCTCCTACAATGAGCAGTTCTTC. It yields the protein CATSRTGSSYNEQFF.

This clonotype has at least ten counts. The chain recombines TRBV18 with TRBJ2-2; 9 bases are shared with TRBD1. CDR1 KGHSH and CDR2 LQKENI come from the germline V gene. V trimming: 6 bases; J trimming: 7 bases; junction bases outside the gene matches: 9. The CDR3 covers 15 residues. The CDR3: CASSPGTGFVGELFF. In DNA, the CDR3 is TGTGCCAGCTCGCCCGGGACAGGGTTCGTCGGGGAGCTGTTTTTT.

This clonotype turned up a few times. The chain uses TRBV28 and TRBJ2-3; 7 nucleotides line up with TRBD2. The CDR3 is 15 residues long. Losses at the gene ends were 5 bases for V and 2 bases for J; bases not matched to a gene: 7. Germline V CDR1 and CDR2: MDHEN, SYDVKM. Written as DNA, the CDR3 is TGTGCCAGCAGTCCCCGGGGAGGGATCACAGATACGCAGTATTTT. Its translation is CASSPRGGITDTQYF.

The chain has TRBV5-1 and TRBJ1-1; 7 nucleotides match TRBD1. The germline V gene has CDR1 SGHRS and CDR2 YFSETQ. Trimming at V came to 4 bases and at J to 7 bases, leaving 7 bases not matched to a gene. CDR3 length: 13 residues. CDR3 in amino acids: CASSVGDSLEAFF. The CDR3, as DNA: TGCGCCAGCAGCGTGGGGGACAGCCTTGAAGCTTTCTTT.

V gene TRBV9 combines with J gene TRBJ2-5; D is possibly TRBD2 (5 bases). In germline, CDR1 is SGDLS, CDR2 YYNGEE. This CDR3 region has 15 residues. Trimming pared 4 bases from V and 1 base from J, leaving 14 bases between. CDR3 in amino acids: CASSKLDLRQETQYF. The DNA for the CDR3 is TGTGCCAGCAGCAAATTGGACTTACGCCAAGAGACCCAGTACTTC.

This clonotype has just a few counts. The chain carries TRBV14 and TRBJ2-3; D is unresolved. V lost 4 bases and J lost 3, with 17 bases in between. The germline V gene encodes CDR1 SGHDN and CDR2 FVKESK. The CDR3 extends over 16 amino acids. The CDR3 reads CASSRLEGRRTDTQYF. The CDR3 bases are TGTGCCAGCAGCCGTCTAGAAGGGCGAAGGACAGATACGCAGTATTTT.

The gene calls are TRBV7-9 and TRBJ2-5, with D unclear. Germline lookup yields CDR1 SEHNR and CDR2 FQNEAQ (reference sequence). Trimming cost V 4 bases and J 4 bases, with 16 bases left between them. This CDR3 is 15 amino acids long. The CDR3 loop reads CASSSKARWGETQYF. CDR3 sequence (DNA): TGTGCCAGCAGCTCTAAGGCCAGGTGGGGAGAGACCCAGTACTTC.

This clonotype was seen repeatedly, ten times or more. The rearrangement joins TRBV7-9 to TRBJ1-3; 7 bases are shared with TRBD1. V lost 5 bases to trimming and J lost 3 bases; unmatched junction nucleotides: 1. Germline-derived CDR1 and CDR2 are SEHNR and FQNEAQ (reference sequence). This CDR3 comprises 13 residues. CDR3 nucleotide sequence: TGTGCCAGCAGCAGGGACAGTGGAAACACCATATATTTT. The encoded protein is CASSRDSGNTIYF.

This clonotype has ten or more counts. This chain uses TRBV12-3 or TRBV12-4 with TRBJ2-5; 9 bases agree with TRBD2. V shed 6 bases, J shed 4 bases, and the junction held 6 bases outside the gene matches. This CDR3 is built from 14 residues. CDR3 sequence (DNA): TGTGCCAGCAGGCATAGCGGGAGAGGAGAGACCCAGTACTTC. This encodes CASRHSGRGETQYF.

This clonotype was counted at least ten times. The genes are TRBV28 and TRBJ2-6, with D tentatively TRBD1 or TRBD2 (6 bases each). Germline CDR1 reads MDHEN; CDR2 reads SYDVKM. CDR3 size: 15 residues. The V and J ends lost 5 bases and 4 bases respectively, with 12 bases between them. CDR3 protein: CASSRRGAGANVLTF. The CDR3 coding sequence is TGTGCCAGCAGTCGAAGGGGGGCCGGGGCCAACGTCCTGACTTTC.

This clonotype was counted between two and nine times. The chain uses TRBV20-1 and TRBJ2-7; 9 positions agree with TRBD1. Germline lookup yields CDR1 DFQATT and CDR2 SNEGSKA (reference sequence). The CDR3 loop spans 13 amino acids. J gave up 4 bases and V 6 bases, and 7 bases lay outside the gene matches. The CDR3: CSAEDRGPYEQYF. CDR3 DNA: TGCAGTGCGGAGGACAGGGGACCTTACGAGCAGTACTTC.

This clonotype was recorded at least ten times. The V and J genes are TRBV4-3 and TRBJ2-7, with TRBD1 as a possible D gene (5 bases). CDR1 and CDR2 from the germline V gene are LGHNA and YSLEER. Trimming cost V 0 bases and J 7 bases, with 10 bases left between them. The CDR3 is 13 amino acids. CDR3 nucleotides: TGCGCCAGCAGCCAAGAAAGGGGCTGGGAGCAGTACTTC. Translation gives CASSQERGWEQYF.

As for this clonotype: Since a much larger clone is just one base distant, this may be a read error. The CDR3 spells CASSENRDSYGYTF. For the CDR3, the DNA is TGTGCCAGCAGTGAGAACAGGGATAGCTATGGCTACACCTTC. The J gene is TRBJ1-2, the V gene TRBV2, with D possibly TRBD1 on 6 matching bases. V lost 3 bases, J lost 4 bases, and 12 bases lay in between. The CDR3 runs 14 residues. CDR1 and CDR2 (germline): SNHLY, FYNNEI.

This clonotype was counted between two and nine times. The chain uses TRBV5-1 and TRBJ2-7, with TRBD2 as a possible D gene (6 bases). Germline CDR1 and CDR2: SGHRS and YFSETQ. Between the trimmed V and J ends, which lost 0 bases and 5 bases, there was a span of 15 bases. CDR3 length equals 15 residues. The chain's CDR3 is CASSLGLRRADEQYF. The DNA of the CDR3 is TGCGCCAGCAGCTTGGGACTTCGGAGGGCCGACGAGCAGTACTTC.

This clonotype was found a few times. V is TRBV5-1 and J is TRBJ2-7, with 7 bases lining up with TRBD2. V was pared by 3 bases and J by 3 bases, with 3 bases of the junction left unmatched. Germline V gene sequence: CDR1 SGHRS, CDR2 YFSETQ. This CDR3 is built from 13 residues. CDR3 amino acids: CASSSGGIYEQYF. In nucleotides, the CDR3 is TGCGCCAGCAGCTCCGGGGGGATCTACGAGCAGTACTTC.

This clonotype came up many times. CDR3 region: CASRKAGGPREQYF. The CDR3 DNA is TGTGCCAGCAGGAAAGCGGGAGGGCCCAGGGAGCAGTACTTC. The rearrangement links TRBV13 to TRBJ2-7, with TRBD2 matching over 10 bases. Per germline, CDR1 PRHDT and CDR2 FYEKMQ (reference sequence). The CDR3 length is 14 residues. V dropped 6 bases and J dropped 7; count of bases not matched to a gene: 9.

This clonotype was seen a few times. The V gene is TRBV7-3, the J gene TRBJ2-2; TRBD2 aligns across 9 bases. CDR1 SGHTA and CDR2 FQGTGA come from the germline V gene. CDR3 length: 15 amino acids. Losses at the gene ends were 5 bases for V and 3 bases for J; bases not matched to a gene: 4. In DNA, the CDR3 is TGTGCCAGCAGCCCGACTAGCGGCGACACCGGGGAGCTGTTTTTT. Its translation is CASSPTSGDTGELFF.

A few counts support this clonotype. The chain links TRBV20-1 to TRBJ2-7; the D gene is possibly TRBD2 (5 bases). The germline CDR1 and CDR2 sequences are DFQATT and SNEGSKA (reference sequence). This CDR3 region has 15 residues. Trimming shortened V by 6 bases and J by 7 bases, and 25 bases separated the two germline ends. CDR3 residues: CSARRPSSSKVEQYF. CDR3 nucleotides: TGCAGTGCCCGAAGGCCTAGCTCCTCAAAGGTTGAGCAGTACTTC.

The chain has TRBV18 and TRBJ2-7; a possible D gene is TRBD1 (6 bases). The ends were cut back, 2 bases at V and 6 bases at J, with 8 bases in the middle. Germline V gene sequence: CDR1 KGHSH, CDR2 LQKENI. The CDR3 has 12 residues. This CDR3 reads CASSPTGSEQYF. CDR3 nucleotides: TGTGCCAGCTCACCAACAGGGAGCGAGCAGTACTTC.

This clonotype was counted at least ten times. This chain links TRBV4-2 with TRBJ2-1; either TRBD1 or TRBD2 may fit D (5 bases each). This CDR3 contains 15 residues. V dropped 1 base and J dropped 5 bases, with 12 bases sitting between them. Germline V gene data show CDR1 as LGHNA and CDR2 as YNFKEQ. The CDR3 spells CASSQGQWGNNEQFF. CDR3 nucleotides: TGTGCCAGCAGCCAAGGCCAATGGGGGAACAATGAGCAGTTCTTC.

The chain combines TRBV11-3 with TRBJ2-5; 9 bases line up with TRBD2. The germline CDR1 and CDR2 sequences are SGHNT and YENEEA. The V gene end was trimmed by 1 base and the J gene end by 1 base; junction bases not matched to a gene: 7. The CDR3 runs to 17 residues. The CDR3 loop reads CASSLGLTSGGQETQYF. The CDR3 bases are TGTGCCAGCAGCTTAGGATTGACTAGCGGAGGCCAAGAGACCCAGTACTTC. The whole variable domain, remainder taken from reference TRBV11-3 and TRBJ2-5, is EAGVVQSPRYKIIEKKQPVAFWCNPISGHNTLYWYLQNLGQGPELLIRYENEEAVDDSQLPKDRFSAERLKGVDSTLKIQPAELGDSAVYLCASSLGLTSGGQETQYFGPGTRLLVL.